This is a list of T cell receptor beta chains from one sample in a study of T cell responses to AZD1222 COVID-19 vaccine. The repertoire was sequenced with immunoSEQ multiplex PCR; TCRdb's copy has only in-frame clones and lacks some. There are 75,000 to 90,000 clones in the sample; 70% to 90% occur only once, and 12% lies in the top ten. The source was peripheral blood, collected 28 days after the second AZD1222 dose. All receptors come from an adult who received the AZD1222 COVID-19 vaccine. CDR3s include the opening cysteine and the closing phenylalanine or tryptophan. A D gene is named only where the DNA matches it firmly. The size entry is marked missing in some rows and otherwise reads once, few, many or a size class.

v_gene,j_gene,abundance,d_gene,CDR3nt,CDR3aa
TRBV18,TRBJ1-2,NA,NA,TGTGCCAGCTCACCAAGCAGGAGCTATGGCTACACCTTC,CASSPSRSYGYTF
TRBV27,TRBJ2-1,NA,TRBD2,TGTGCCAGCAGTTCCCTCGCGGGCCAGCGGGGGATGCAGTTCTTC,CASSSLAGQRGMQFF
TRBV7-2,TRBJ2-7,NA,NA,TGTGCCAGCAGCTGGGACAACTACGAGCAGTACTTC,CASSWDNYEQYF
TRBV20-1,TRBJ1-6,NA,NA,TGCAGTGCTAGTTCCGGGAGCTCCTATAATTCACCCCTCCACTTT,CSASSGSSYNSPLHF
TRBV7-2,TRBJ1-2,NA,NA,TGTGCCAGCAGCCTAAATGGTCAGGTTTCCTATGGCTACACCTTC,CASSLNGQVSYGYTF
TRBV15,TRBJ1-5,NA,NA,TGTGCCACCAGCAGAGACGGCACCCTCGGCAATCAGCCCCAGCATTTT,CATSRDGTLGNQPQHF
TRBV29-1,TRBJ2-1,NA,NA,TGCAGCGCTAGCCGGGACGCCAACAATGAGCAGTTCTTC,CSASRDANNEQFF
TRBV19,TRBJ2-4,NA,TRBD1,TGTGCCAGTAGTGTAGAGGGGACAGTTCTAGCCAAAAACATTCAGTACTTC,CASSVEGTVLAKNIQYF
TRBV5-6,TRBJ1-5,NA,TRBD1,TGTGCCAGCAGGATCGGACAGGGGCCTAGCAATCAGCCCCAGCATTTT,CASRIGQGPSNQPQHF
TRBV11-3,TRBJ1-3,NA,NA,TGTGCCAGCAGCCAATCTGGAAACACCATATATTTT,CASSQSGNTIYF
TRBV2,TRBJ2-2,NA,NA,TGTGCCAGCAGAACACAGGACACCGGGGAGCTGTTTTTT,CASRTQDTGELFF
TRBV6-5,TRBJ2-2,NA,NA,TGTGCCAGCAGGGTAGACAGCGCGAACACCGGGGAGCTGTTTTTT,CASRVDSANTGELFF
TRBV3-1/TRBV3-2,TRBJ1-2,NA,NA,TGTGCCAGCAGCCAATCTTCTGACTATGGCTACACCTTC,CASSQSSDYGYTF
TRBV24-1,TRBJ2-6,NA,TRBD1,TGTGCCACCAGTGATTCGCCGGGACAGGGGACAGGGGCCAACGTCCTGACTTTC,CATSDSPGQGTGANVLTF
TRBV9,TRBJ1-6,few,NA,TGTGCCAGCAGCTCCAGGACTCTAGATTCACCCCTCCACTTT,CASSSRTLDSPLHF
TRBV6-2/TRBV6-3,TRBJ2-7,NA,TRBD1,TGTGCCAGCAGCCGGGCCCGGGACAGGGGGGCATACGAGCAGTACTTC,CASSRARDRGAYEQYF
TRBV7-2,TRBJ2-2,NA,TRBD2,TGTGCCAGCAGGGGACTAGCGGGAAAAACCGGGGAGCTGTTTTTT,CASRGLAGKTGELFF